This note documents a single T cell receptor beta chain sequence. The method was immunoSEQ multiplex PCR; TCRdb's version includes in-frame clones alone and lacks a portion of them. The sample contains 95,000 to 100,000 clones, over 75% of which appear only once. The sample belongs to a study of T cell responses to AZD1222 COVID-19 vaccine. CDR1 is MDHEN, CDR2 SYDVKM, per germline. V dropped 3 bases and J dropped 2 bases, with 17 bases sitting between them. This CDR3 has 16 amino acids. This TCR was sampled from an adult who received the AZD1222 COVID-19 vaccine. The genes are TRBV28 and TRBJ2-7; possible D gene TRBD1, 5 bases. This specimen consisted of peripheral blood, obtained 28 days after the second AZD1222 dose. CDR3 in amino acids: CASSFPAGHNPYEQYF. Written as DNA, the CDR3 is TGTGCCAGCAGTTTCCCGGCAGGGCACAATCCCTACGAGCAGTACTTC.